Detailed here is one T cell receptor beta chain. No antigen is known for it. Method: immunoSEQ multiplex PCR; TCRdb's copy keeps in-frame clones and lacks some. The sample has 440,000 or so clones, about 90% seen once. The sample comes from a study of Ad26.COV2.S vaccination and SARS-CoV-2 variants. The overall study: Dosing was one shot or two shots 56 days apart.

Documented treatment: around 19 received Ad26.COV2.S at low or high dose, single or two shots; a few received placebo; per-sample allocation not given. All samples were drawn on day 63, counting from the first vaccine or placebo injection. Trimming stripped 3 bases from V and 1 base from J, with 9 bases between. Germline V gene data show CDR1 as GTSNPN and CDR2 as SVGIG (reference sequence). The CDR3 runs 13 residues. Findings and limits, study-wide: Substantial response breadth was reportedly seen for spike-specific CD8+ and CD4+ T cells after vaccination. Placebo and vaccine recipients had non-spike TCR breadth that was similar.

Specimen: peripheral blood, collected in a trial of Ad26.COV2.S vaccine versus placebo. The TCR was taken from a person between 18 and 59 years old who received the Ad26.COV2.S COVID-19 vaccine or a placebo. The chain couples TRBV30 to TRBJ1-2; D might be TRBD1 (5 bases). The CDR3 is CAWRGDFNYGYTF. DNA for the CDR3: TGTGCCTGGAGGGGGGATTTTAACTATGGCTACACCTTC.